This TCR beta chain was sequenced in a study of shared clonotypes between healthy human individuals. Findings and limits, study-wide: In four donors, around 5.5% of naive CD4 clonotypes appeared in common. Only blood samples were collected, and tissue repertoires likely differ.

Original handling: Filtering was not the same, since immunoSEQ gave junction-only sequences without quality scores. Here immunoSEQ multiplex PCR was the method, and the copy in TCRdb shows in-frame clones only, minus some. That table furnishes V, J and clone size, whereas the DNA furnished D and trimming. The table shows around 690,000 clones, with 80% to 95% occurring only once. Points on this clone: What it binds is unknown.

The CDR3 runs to 16 residues. The germline gives CDR1 MGHRA, CDR2 YSYEKL. V shed 3 bases and J 3 bases; nucleotides not matched to a gene: 4. The V call is TRBV4-1, the J call TRBJ2-1, with 11 bases lining up with TRBD2. Sequenced input: memory CD8+ T cells from PBMCs. Documented subset: CD45RO+ cells pooled with CCR7-negative TemRA cells. The clonotype originates from a man aged 18 to 35 in good health. Some clones in this sample may be carry-over from other donors' samples. CDR3 sequence: CASSQVAGGLYNEQFF. The CDR3 DNA reads TGCGCCAGCAGCCAGGTAGCGGGAGGGCTCTACAATGAGCAGTTCTTC.